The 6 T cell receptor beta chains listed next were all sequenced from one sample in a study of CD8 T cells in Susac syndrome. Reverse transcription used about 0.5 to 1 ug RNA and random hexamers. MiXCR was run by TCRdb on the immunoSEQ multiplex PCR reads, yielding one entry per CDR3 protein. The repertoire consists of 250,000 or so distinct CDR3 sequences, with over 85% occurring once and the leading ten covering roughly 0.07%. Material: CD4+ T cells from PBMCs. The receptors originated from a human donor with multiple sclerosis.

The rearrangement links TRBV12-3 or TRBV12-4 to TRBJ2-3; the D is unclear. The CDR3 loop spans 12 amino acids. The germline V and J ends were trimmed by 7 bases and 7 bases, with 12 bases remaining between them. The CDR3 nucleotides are TGTGCCAGCACCTCCTGGGGTAATACGCAGTATTTT. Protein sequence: CASTSWGNTQYF.

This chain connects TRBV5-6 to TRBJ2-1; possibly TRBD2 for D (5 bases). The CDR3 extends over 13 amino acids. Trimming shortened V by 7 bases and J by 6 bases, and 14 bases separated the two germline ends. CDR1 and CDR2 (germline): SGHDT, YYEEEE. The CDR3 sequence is CASELRGGNEQFF. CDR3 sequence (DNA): TGTGCCAGCGAACTGCGTGGAGGCAATGAGCAGTTCTTC.

The CDR3 spells CATSRDAYNEQFF. The CDR3 DNA follows: TGTGCCACCAGCAGAGATGCTTACAATGAGCAGTTCTTC. V is TRBV15 and J is TRBJ2-1; D not certain. V was pared by 0 bases and J by 4 bases, with 4 bases between. The CDR3 extends over 13 amino acids. Germline V gene sequence: CDR1 LNHNV, CDR2 YYDKDF (reference sequence).

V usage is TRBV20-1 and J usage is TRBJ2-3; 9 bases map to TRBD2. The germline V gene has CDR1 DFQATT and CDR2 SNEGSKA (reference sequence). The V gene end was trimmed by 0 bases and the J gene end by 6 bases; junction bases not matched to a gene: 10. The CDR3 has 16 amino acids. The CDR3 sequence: CSARDLMAGGWDTQYF. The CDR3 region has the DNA TGCAGTGCTAGAGATCTCATGGCGGGGGGGTGGGATACGCAGTATTTT.

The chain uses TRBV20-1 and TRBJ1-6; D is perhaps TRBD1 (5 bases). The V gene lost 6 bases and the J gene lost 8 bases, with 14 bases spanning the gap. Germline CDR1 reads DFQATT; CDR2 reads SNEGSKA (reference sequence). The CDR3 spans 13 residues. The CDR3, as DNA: TGCAGTGCCGAGGGGCCCCCTGATTCACCCCTCCACTTT. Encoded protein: CSAEGPPDSPLHF.

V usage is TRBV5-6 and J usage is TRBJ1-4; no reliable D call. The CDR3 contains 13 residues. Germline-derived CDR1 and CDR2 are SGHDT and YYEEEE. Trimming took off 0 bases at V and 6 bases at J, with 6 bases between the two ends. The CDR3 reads CASSLGPDEKLFF. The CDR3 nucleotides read TGTGCCAGCAGCTTGGGACCCGATGAAAAACTGTTTTTT.